These 27 T cell receptor beta chains were sequenced from one sample in a study of blood T cells in healthy people across ages. Together with a sample-barcoded 5' primer, a J-beta primer mix was included in a second PCR lasting roughly 6 to 12 cycles. TCRdb redid the calling of the 5' RACE reads with MiXCR, one entry per CDR3 protein. The sample has roughly 1,300,000 distinct CDR3 sequences, around 59% seen once. The sample was blood. The origin of the receptors is a man younger than 35 in good health.

The chain couples TRBV27 to TRBJ2-1; 10 nucleotides line up with TRBD2. V gave up 3 bases and J gave up 5 bases; unmatched junction bases: 4. Germline loops: CDR1 MNHEY, CDR2 SMNVEV (reference sequence). The CDR3 consists of 15 residues. The CDR3 DNA follows: TGTGCCAGCAGTTTGTGGCTAGCGGGGGACAATGAGCAGTTCTTC. Protein product: CASSLWLAGDNEQFF.

This rearrangement joins TRBV20-1 to TRBJ2-5, with 10 bases fitting TRBD2. Germline CDR1 is DFQATT and CDR2 is SNEGSKA (reference sequence). The CDR3 extends over 15 amino acids. J lost 7 bases, V lost 1 base, and 9 bases had no gene match. As DNA, the CDR3 is TGCAGTGCTAGAGCCAGCGGGGGGGTTCTTGGGACCCAGTACTTC. This gives the protein CSARASGGVLGTQYF.

The rearrangement links TRBV24-1 to TRBJ1-2; possible D gene TRBD1, 6 bases. Germline V gives CDR1 KGHDR, CDR2 SFDVKD. The CDR3 is 12 residues long. V dropped 6 bases and J dropped 8 bases, with 12 bases sitting between them. CDR3 DNA: TGTGCCACCAGTTATGGGGGGCACGGCTACACCTTC. Translation: CATSYGGHGYTF.

The rearrangement joins TRBV24-1 to TRBJ2-1, with D unclear. CDR1 is KGHDR and CDR2 is SFDVKD in the germline V gene. The V end was cut by 1 base, the J end by 0 bases, with 9 bases between. The CDR3 extends over 16 amino acids. CDR3 coding DNA: TGTGCCACCAGTGATTTAAAGCGAGCCTCCTACAATGAGCAGTTCTTC. Translating gives CATSDLKRASYNEQFF.

This clonotype appeared a few times. CDR3 coding DNA: TGTGCCAGCAGCCCTAAGGTATCCACAGATACGCAGTATTTT. Its translation is CASSPKVSTDTQYF. The chain combines TRBV12-3 or TRBV12-4 with TRBJ2-3, with unresolved D. Trimming stripped 6 bases from V and 2 bases from J, with 12 bases between. The CDR3 runs to 14 residues.

This clonotype has a handful of counts. The chain has TRBV2 and TRBJ1-2, with unresolved D. The CDR3 has 12 residues. Trimming removed 8 bases from V and 0 bases from J, with 7 bases in between. The germline CDR1 and CDR2 sequences are SNHLY and FYNNEI. This CDR3 is CASVDTNYGYTF. The CDR3 DNA reads TGTGCCAGCGTAGACACTAACTATGGCTACACCTTC. Based on the CDR3 plus reference TRBV2 and TRBJ1-2, the full variable domain is EPEVTQTPSHQVTQMGQEVILRCVPISNHLYFYWYRQILGQKVEFLVSFYNNEISEKSEIFDDQFSVERPDGSNFTLKIRSTKLEDSAMYFCASVDTNYGYTFGSGTRLTVV.

V gene TRBV5-6 combines with J gene TRBJ2-7; 8 nucleotides agree with TRBD2. The CDR3 extends over 16 amino acids. V trimming: 0 bases; J trimming: 2 bases; junction bases outside the gene matches: 7. Germline V gene lookup returns CDR1 SGHDT and CDR2 YYEEEE. CDR3 sequence: CASSLAGGSGTYEQYF. Written as DNA, the CDR3 is TGTGCCAGCAGCTTGGCGGGAGGGTCTGGCACCTACGAGCAGTACTTC.

The chain joins TRBV20-1 to TRBJ2-1; 8 nucleotides match TRBD2. The junction had 7 bases not matched to a gene; V was cut back by 6 bases and J by 9 bases. The CDR3 is 12 residues long. Germline V CDR1 and CDR2: DFQATT, SNEGSKA (reference sequence). CDR3 protein: CSATLAAVEQFF. In nucleotides, the CDR3 is TGCAGTGCCACACTAGCGGCGGTTGAGCAGTTCTTC.

The chain combines TRBV20-1 with TRBJ2-7; tentatively, D is TRBD2 (6 bases). Trimming stripped 4 bases from V and 2 bases from J, with 18 bases between. The germline gives CDR1 DFQATT, CDR2 SNEGSKA (reference sequence). This CDR3 region has 15 residues. As DNA, the CDR3 is TGCAGTGCTAATAACCGGGACTCCGTCCCCTACGAGCAGTACTTC. It translates to CSANNRDSVPYEQYF.

This clonotype has more than one count but fewer than ten. The chain joins TRBV27 to TRBJ1-1, with 9 bases matching TRBD1. Trimming took 0 bases from V and 5 from J; bases not matched to a gene: 4. CDR1 and CDR2 (germline): MNHEY, SMNVEV (reference sequence). The CDR3 contains 15 residues. CDR3 loop: CASSLSGTGWTEAFF. The CDR3, as DNA: TGTGCCAGCAGTTTATCGGGGACAGGGTGGACTGAAGCTTTCTTT.

This chain connects TRBV3-1 to TRBJ2-7, with D possibly called TRBD1 or TRBD2 (5 bases each). This CDR3 region has 12 residues. The V end was cut by 4 bases, the J end by 9 bases, with 13 bases between. Germline CDR1 and CDR2: LGHDT and YNNKEL (reference sequence). Written as DNA, the CDR3 is TGTGCCAGCAGCCTTGTGGGGACCGGGCAGTACTTC. Protein product: CASSLVGTGQYF.

This clonotype was seen only a few times. The chain combines TRBV29-1 with TRBJ1-3, with D maybe TRBD1 (5 bases). Germline V gene lookup returns CDR1 SQVTM and CDR2 ANQGSEA. V was cut by 7 bases and J by 2 bases, with 18 bases left in between. This CDR3 contains 15 residues. The CDR3 region is CSAKDVLGAGNTIYF. Written as DNA, the CDR3 is TGCAGCGCAAAAGACGTACTAGGGGCTGGAAACACCATATATTTT.

The genes are TRBV9 and TRBJ2-1; 11 nucleotides agree with TRBD2. Germline assignment: CDR1 SGDLS and CDR2 YYNGEE. Trimming took 0 bases from V and 13 from J; bases not matched to a gene: 3. CDR3 length: 13 residues. CDR3 nucleotides: TGTGCCAGCAGCGTAGTAGCGGGAGGGCCTCAGTTCTTC. Its translation: CASSVVAGGPQFF.

Only a few counts were recorded for this clonotype. V gene TRBV5-1 combines with J gene TRBJ1-6; TRBD1 is a possible D gene (5 bases). The germline gives CDR1 SGHRS, CDR2 YFSETQ. The CDR3 contains 17 residues. Deletions cut 0 bases from V and 0 bases from J, with 10 bases between. The CDR3, as DNA: TGCGCCAGCAGCTTGGCCGAGGGGAGCTCCTATAATTCACCCCTCCACTTT. Translated, it gives CASSLAEGSSYNSPLHF. Drawing the rest from reference TRBV5-1 and TRBJ1-6, the complete variable domain is KAGVTQTPRYLIKTRGQQVTLSCSPISGHRSVSWYQQTPGQGLQFLFEYFSETQRNKGNFPGRFSGRQFSNSRSEMNVSTLELGDSALYLCASSLAEGSSYNSPLHFGNGTRLTVT.

The chain has TRBV28 and TRBJ2-1; 16 nucleotides match TRBD2. Losses at the gene ends were 7 bases for V and 2 bases for J; bases not matched to a gene: 2. The germline V gene has CDR1 MDHEN and CDR2 SYDVKM. The CDR3 totals 16 residues. CDR3 in amino acids: CASTGTSGGAYNEQFF. CDR3 DNA sequence: TGTGCCAGCACCGGGACTAGCGGGGGGGCCTACAATGAGCAGTTCTTC.

This sequence joins TRBV6-5 and TRBJ1-1; 9 bases agree with TRBD1. J gave up 9 bases and V 7 bases, and 12 bases lay outside the gene matches. CDR1 and CDR2 (germline): MNHEY, SVGAGI. This CDR3 has 14 residues. This chain's CDR3 is CASNQPGTGIQAFF. CDR3 DNA: TGTGCCAGCAATCAACCCGGGACAGGGATTCAAGCTTTCTTT.

The chain employs TRBV10-3 and TRBJ1-6, with TRBD1 matching over 7 bases. The trim removed 6 bases at V and 10 bases at J, leaving 9 bases unmatched. This CDR3 region has 14 residues. Germline V gene sequence: CDR1 ENHRY, CDR2 SYGVKD. CDR3 amino acids: CAISDRQGGSPLHF. CDR3 nucleotides: TGTGCCATCAGCGACAGGCAGGGGGGCTCACCCCTCCACTTT.

This CDR3 is CASTSRTSSYEQYF. CDR3 coding DNA: TGTGCCAGCACCTCCAGGACTAGCTCTTACGAGCAGTACTTC. The chain recombines TRBV6-5 with TRBJ2-7; 8 positions match TRBD2. CDR1 and CDR2 (germline): MNHEY, SVGAGI. J was trimmed by 4 bases and V by 7 bases; bases with no gene match: 9. The CDR3 has 14 amino acids.

The CDR3 nucleotides are TGCAGTGCTAGAGATCTTAGCGGGGTGTACAATGAGCAGTTCTTC. Its protein product is CSARDLSGVYNEQFF. V and J are TRBV20-1 and TRBJ2-1, with 8 bases identical to TRBD2. The ends lost 0 bases at V and 4 bases at J; junction bases unmatched: 5. The CDR3 spans 15 residues. Germline values: CDR1 DFQATT, CDR2 SNEGSKA (reference sequence).

This chain joins TRBV7-9 and TRBJ2-2, with D hard to call. V lost 4 bases to trimming and J lost 6 bases, with 12 bases between them. The CDR3 consists of 14 residues. The germline gives CDR1 SEHNR, CDR2 FQNEAQ (reference sequence). In DNA, the CDR3 is TGTGCCAGCAGCTCGTCATCGGTTTCCGGGGAGCTGTTTTTT. Protein: CASSSSSVSGELFF. Full variable domain (missing parts from reference TRBV7-9 and TRBJ2-2): DTGVSQNPRHKITKRGQNVTFRCDPISEHNRLYWYRQTLGQGPEFLTYFQNEAQLEKSRLLSDRFSAERPKGSFSTLEIQRTEQGDSAMYLCASSSSSVSGELFFGEGSRLTVL.

The genes are TRBV6-2 or TRBV6-3 and TRBJ2-4; TRBD2 is a possible D gene (5 bases). Trimming removed 10 bases at V and 2 bases at J, with 15 bases between. The CDR3 covers 14 residues. Germline assignment: CDR1 MNHEY and CDR2 SVGEGT. CDR3 sequence reads: CATTPGVSKNIQYF. The DNA for the CDR3 is TGTGCCACCACGCCCGGGGTTTCCAAAAACATTCAGTACTTC.

This sequence joins TRBV7-6 and TRBJ2-5; the D gene is possibly TRBD1 (5 bases). The germline V gene has CDR1 SGHVS and CDR2 FNYEAQ. The CDR3 consists of 16 residues. V shed 1 base and J shed 5 bases, with 17 bases lying between them. CDR3 sequence reads: CASSLVPGQGQETQYF. CDR3 nucleotides: TGTGCCAGCAGCTTAGTACCCGGACAAGGCCAGGAGACCCAGTACTTC.

The chain links TRBV2 to TRBJ2-1; the match to TRBD2 covers 13 bases. Germline V gene data show CDR1 as SNHLY and CDR2 as FYNNEI. CDR3 length: 16 amino acids. Unmatched junction bases numbered 5, after V lost 2 bases and J lost 7 bases. CDR3 amino acids: CASSELLAGGQNEQFF. For the CDR3, the DNA is TGTGCCAGCAGTGAATTACTAGCGGGGGGGCAGAATGAGCAGTTCTTC.

This chain uses TRBV4-1 with TRBJ1-2, with 9 bases matching TRBD1. V was pared by 4 bases and J by 7 bases, with 13 bases of the junction left unmatched. CDR1 and CDR2 (germline): MGHRA, YSYEKL. CDR3 length: 16 residues. The CDR3 region has the DNA TGCGCCAGCAGCCTCACTCGTCCGGGACAGGGAGGTGGCTACACCTTC. Translated, it gives CASSLTRPGQGGGYTF.

The V and J genes are TRBV6-1 and TRBJ2-5, with 8 bases that match TRBD1. The DNA end lines up better with TRBJ2-1; the J call may be wrong. The germline gives CDR1 MNHNS, CDR2 SASEGT. The CDR3 sequence is 14 residues long. The CDR3 DNA sequence: TGTGCCAGCAATGATGGGCAGGGGGCTTTTAGGCAGTTCTTC. Translating gives CASNDGQGAFRQFF.

This clonotype was observed a handful of times. The V gene is TRBV12-3 or TRBV12-4, the J gene TRBJ1-1; tentative D call: TRBD1 (5 bases). The CDR3 is 14 residues long. V was shortened by 5 bases and J by 1 base, with 11 bases between the two germline ends. The CDR3 loop is CASSAGRQNTEAFF. The CDR3 coding sequence is TGTGCCAGCAGTGCGGGACGGCAGAACACTGAAGCTTTCTTT.

The chain couples TRBV20-1 to TRBJ2-3, with 9 bases matching TRBD2. The CDR3 consists of 15 residues. V shed 5 bases and J 1 base; nucleotides not matched to a gene: 7. Germline CDR1 DFQATT, CDR2 SNEGSKA (reference sequence). The CDR3 sequence is CSALKAGGRTDTQYF. The CDR3 DNA reads as TGCAGTGCTCTTAAAGCGGGGGGCCGCACAGATACGCAGTATTTT.